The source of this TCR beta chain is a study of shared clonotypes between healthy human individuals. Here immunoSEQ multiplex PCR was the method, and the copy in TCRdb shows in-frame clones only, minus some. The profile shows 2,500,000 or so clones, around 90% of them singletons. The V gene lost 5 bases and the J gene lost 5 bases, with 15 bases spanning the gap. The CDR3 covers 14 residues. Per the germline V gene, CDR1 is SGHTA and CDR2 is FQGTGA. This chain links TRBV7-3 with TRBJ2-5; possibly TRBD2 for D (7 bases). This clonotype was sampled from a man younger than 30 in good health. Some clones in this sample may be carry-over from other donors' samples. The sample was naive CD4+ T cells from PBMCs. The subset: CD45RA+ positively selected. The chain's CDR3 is CASSPTGGGETQYF. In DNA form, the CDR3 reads TGTGCCAGCAGCCCCACGGGGGGCGGGGAGACCCAGTACTTC.